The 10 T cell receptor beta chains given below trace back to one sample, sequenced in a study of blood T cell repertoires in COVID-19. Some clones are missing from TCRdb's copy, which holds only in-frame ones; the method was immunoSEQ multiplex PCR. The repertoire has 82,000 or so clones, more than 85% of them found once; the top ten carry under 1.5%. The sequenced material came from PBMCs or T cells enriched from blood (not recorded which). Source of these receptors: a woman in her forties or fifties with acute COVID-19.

CDR3 sequence reads: CASSSQGSEKLFF. CDR3 DNA sequence: TGTGCCAGCAGTTCACAGGGTTCTGAAAAACTGTTTTTT. This rearrangement joins TRBV12-3 or TRBV12-4 to TRBJ1-4; the D gene is possibly TRBD1 (6 bases). V lost 4 bases to trimming and J lost 7 bases, with 10 bases between them. The CDR3 is made up of 13 amino acids.

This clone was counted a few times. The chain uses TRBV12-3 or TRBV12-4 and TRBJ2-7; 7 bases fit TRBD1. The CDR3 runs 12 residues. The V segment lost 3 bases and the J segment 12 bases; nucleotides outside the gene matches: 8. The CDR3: CASSFDRDLRYF. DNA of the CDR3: TGTGCCAGCAGTTTCGACAGGGACCTTAGGTACTTC.

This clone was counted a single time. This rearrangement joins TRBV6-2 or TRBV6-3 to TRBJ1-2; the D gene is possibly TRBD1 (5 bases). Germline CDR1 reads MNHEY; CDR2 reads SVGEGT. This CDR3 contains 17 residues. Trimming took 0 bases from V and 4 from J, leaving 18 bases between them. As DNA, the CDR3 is TGTGCCAGCAGTTACTCGGTGCACAGGCAGCTCCCCTATGGCTACACCTTC. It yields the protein CASSYSVHRQLPYGYTF.

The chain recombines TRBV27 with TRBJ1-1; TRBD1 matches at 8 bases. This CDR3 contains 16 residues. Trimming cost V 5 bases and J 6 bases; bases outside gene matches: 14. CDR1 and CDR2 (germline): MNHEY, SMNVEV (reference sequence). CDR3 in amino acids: CASSLGQGVFGAEAFF. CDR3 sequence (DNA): TGTGCCAGCAGTCTTGGACAGGGAGTGTTCGGCGCTGAAGCTTTCTTT.

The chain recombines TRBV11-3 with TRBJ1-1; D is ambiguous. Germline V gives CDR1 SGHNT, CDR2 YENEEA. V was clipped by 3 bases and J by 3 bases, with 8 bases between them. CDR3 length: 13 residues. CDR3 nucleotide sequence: TGTGCCAGCAGCTTTGTGGAGGACACTGAAGCTTTCTTT. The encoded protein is CASSFVEDTEAFF.

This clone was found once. The CDR3 spells CASSLEGRGYEQYF. The CDR3 region has the DNA TGCGCCAGCAGCTTGGAGGGCAGGGGATACGAGCAGTACTTC. The chain couples TRBV5-1 to TRBJ2-7; D is perhaps TRBD1 (6 bases). V lost 0 bases and J 4 bases, leaving 11 bases between the germline ends. The CDR3 has 14 amino acids. Germline V CDR1 and CDR2: SGHRS, YFSETQ.

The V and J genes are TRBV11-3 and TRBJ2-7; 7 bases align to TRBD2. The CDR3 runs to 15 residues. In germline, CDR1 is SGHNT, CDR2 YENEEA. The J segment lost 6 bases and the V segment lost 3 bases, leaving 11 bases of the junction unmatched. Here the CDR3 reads CASSFGREVALEQYF. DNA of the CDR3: TGTGCCAGCAGCTTTGGACGGGAGGTTGCTCTCGAGCAGTACTTC.

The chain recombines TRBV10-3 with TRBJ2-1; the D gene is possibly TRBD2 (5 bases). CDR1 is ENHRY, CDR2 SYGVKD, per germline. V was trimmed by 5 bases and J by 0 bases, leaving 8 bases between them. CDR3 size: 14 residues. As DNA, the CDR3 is TGTGCCATCAGTAGCGGTAGCTCCTACAATGAGCAGTTCTTC. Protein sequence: CAISSGSSYNEQFF.

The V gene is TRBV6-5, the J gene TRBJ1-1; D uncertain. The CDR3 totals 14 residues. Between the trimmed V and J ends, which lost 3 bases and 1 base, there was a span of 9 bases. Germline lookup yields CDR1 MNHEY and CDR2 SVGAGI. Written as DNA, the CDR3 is TGTGCCAGCAGTTATACACAAAAGAACACTGAAGCTTTCTTT. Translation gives CASSYTQKNTEAFF.

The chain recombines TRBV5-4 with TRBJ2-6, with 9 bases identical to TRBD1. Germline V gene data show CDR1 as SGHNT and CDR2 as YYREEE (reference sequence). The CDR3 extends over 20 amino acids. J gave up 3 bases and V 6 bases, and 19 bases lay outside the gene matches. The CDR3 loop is CASTFPTGGSLLDGANVLTF. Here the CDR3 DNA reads TGTGCCAGCACCTTCCCAACAGGGGGCTCTCTCCTTGATGGGGCCAACGTCCTGACTTTC.